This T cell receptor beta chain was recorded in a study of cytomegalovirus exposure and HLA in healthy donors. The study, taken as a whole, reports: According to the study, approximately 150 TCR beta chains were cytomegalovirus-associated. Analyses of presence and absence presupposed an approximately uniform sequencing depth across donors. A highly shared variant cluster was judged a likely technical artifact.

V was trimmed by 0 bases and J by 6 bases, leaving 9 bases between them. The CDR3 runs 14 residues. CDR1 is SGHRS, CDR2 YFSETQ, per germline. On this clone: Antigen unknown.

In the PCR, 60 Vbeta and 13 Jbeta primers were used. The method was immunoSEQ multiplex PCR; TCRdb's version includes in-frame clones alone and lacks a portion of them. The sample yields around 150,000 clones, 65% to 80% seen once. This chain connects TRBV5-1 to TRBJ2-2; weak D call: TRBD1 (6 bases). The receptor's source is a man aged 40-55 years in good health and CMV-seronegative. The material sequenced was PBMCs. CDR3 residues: CASSLVPGAGELFF. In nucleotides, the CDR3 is TGCGCCAGCAGCTTGGTCCCAGGGGCCGGGGAGCTGTTTTTT.